The rows below give T cell receptor beta chains drawn from one sample of a study of cytomegalovirus exposure and HLA in healthy donors. TCRdb keeps only in-frame clones here, not all; method: immunoSEQ multiplex PCR. In the table there are more than 70,000 clones, approximately 80% of which are singletons. Source material: PBMCs. The receptor source for this set is a man in his thirties or forties in good health and CMV-seropositive. The CDR3 runs from the conserved cysteine through the conserved F or W. A D gene is named only where the DNA matches it firmly. Size is omitted from some rows. Given values are once, few, many or a class for expanded clones.

D	J	size	V	CDR3	DNA
TRBD1	TRBJ2-5	.	TRBV27	CASRVTATGVREQYF	TGTGCCAGCAGGGTTACCGCAACAGGGGTGAGGGAGCAGTACTTC
TRBD2	TRBJ2-3	medium-sized	TRBV5-1	CASSSRGGLWDTQYF	TGCGCCAGCAGCTCCCGGGGGGGCCTCTGGGATACGCAGTATTTT
TRBD2	TRBJ2-4	.	TRBV5-1	CASSLSGSVAKNIQYF	TGCGCCAGCAGCTTGAGCGGGAGTGTTGCCAAAAACATTCAGTACTTC
.	TRBJ1-2	.	TRBV7-9	CASSRGQSNYGYTF	TGTGCCAGCAGCCGCGGACAGAGTAACTATGGCTACACCTTC
.	TRBJ2-7	once	TRBV7-3	CASSFGRGQFYEQYF	TGTGCCAGCAGCTTCGGTCGGGGTCAGTTCTACGAGCAGTACTTC
.	TRBJ2-5	.	TRBV7-8	CASSPSRGRETQYF	TGTGCCAGCAGCCCCTCTCGGGGGAGAGAGACCCAGTACTTC
TRBD2	TRBJ2-5	.	TRBV19	CASSISGGAGETQYF	TGTGCCAGTAGTATAAGCGGGGGGGCTGGAGAGACCCAGTACTTC
.	TRBJ2-2	.	TRBV27	CASSLFQRARAGELFF	TGTGCCAGCAGTTTATTTCAACGAGCTCGGGCCGGGGAGCTGTTTTTT
.	TRBJ2-1	.	TRBV7-2	CASSLYSQGSEQFF	TGTGCCAGCAGCTTGTACTCTCAGGGGAGTGAGCAGTTCTTC
TRBD1	TRBJ1-2	few	TRBV15	CATSNDRGYGYTF	TGTGCCACCAGCAATGACAGGGGCTATGGCTACACCTTC
.	TRBJ1-4	.	TRBV4-2	CASSQDKQGEKLFF	TGTGCCAGCAGCCAAGATAAACAGGGTGAAAAACTGTTTTTT
TRBD1	TRBJ1-2	.	TRBV6-5	CASSPGTGKYGYTF	TGTGCCAGCAGTCCCGGGACAGGGAAGTATGGCTACACCTTC
TRBD1	TRBJ2-7	.	TRBV10-3	CAIRSGTGLYEQYF	TGTGCCATCAGATCCGGGACAGGGCTCTACGAGCAGTACTTC
TRBD2	TRBJ2-3	.	TRBV7-9	CASTLQREAPDTQYF	TGTGCCAGCACCCTTCAGCGGGAGGCTCCAGATACGCAGTATTTT
TRBD2	TRBJ2-3	few	TRBV7-9	CASSFPNSGTSTDTQYF	TGTGCCAGCAGCTTCCCAAATAGCGGGACGAGCACAGATACGCAGTATTTT
TRBD2	TRBJ2-1	.	TRBV5-1	CASSRGGGVYNEQFF	TGCGCCAGCAGTAGGGGCGGGGGGGTTTACAATGAGCAGTTCTTC
.	TRBJ2-7	once	TRBV6-1	CASSEGSWERFYEQYF	TGTGCCAGCAGTGAAGGGTCGTGGGAGCGGTTCTACGAGCAGTACTTC
TRBD2	TRBJ2-7	.	TRBV7-9	CASIHEGREIGEQYF	TGTGCCAGCATCCACGAGGGGCGGGAGATAGGCGAGCAGTACTTC
TRBD1	TRBJ1-1	.	TRBV6-5	CASSPGQGVSEAFF	TGTGCCAGCAGCCCGGGACAGGGGGTCTCTGAAGCTTTCTTT
TRBD2	TRBJ2-7	.	TRBV5-4	CASGEAGGEDEQYF	TGTGCCAGCGGCGAAGCGGGAGGGGAAGACGAGCAGTACTTC
TRBD1	TRBJ2-5	.	TRBV2	CASSDIGRTGGWETQYF	TGTGCCAGCAGTGATATAGGTCGGACAGGGGGCTGGGAGACCCAGTACTTC
TRBD2	TRBJ2-1	.	TRBV28	CASSPLAGDPYNEQFF	TGTGCCAGCAGTCCCTTAGCGGGAGATCCCTACAATGAGCAGTTCTTC
.	TRBJ1-2	.	TRBV5-1	CASSLEVGYGYTF	TGCGCCAGCAGCTTAGAAGTCGGCTATGGCTACACCTTC